The source of this T cell receptor beta chain is a study of CD8+ T cells in alopecia areata. Study-wide results and limits: Patients shared TCRs less clearly than mice did, possibly for HLA-related reasons. In lesional scalp, particularly from alopecia totalis/universalis, clonality was higher than in normal scalp.

The CDR3 has 14 residues. Trimming at V came to 4 bases and at J to 3 bases, leaving 3 bases not matched to a gene. The germline CDR1 and CDR2 sequences are SGHTA and FQGTGA. As regards this clone: The antigen remains unidentified.

Following RNA extraction, reverse transcription yielded cDNA that acted as the sequencing template. Clones were read by immunoSEQ multiplex PCR, and TCRdb kept only the in-frame ones, dropping some. The table has under 250,000 clones, 57% seen once. The material sequenced was CD4+ T cells sorted from blood, taken at week 0. The chain carries TRBV7-3 and TRBJ2-1, with 7 bases that match TRBD2. The TCR comes from a human donor with alopecia areata. CDR3 amino acids: CASSYGGNYNEQFF. DNA of the CDR3: TGTGCCAGCAGCTACGGGGGGAACTACAATGAGCAGTTCTTC. The variable domain in full, with the rest retrieved from reference TRBV7-3 and TRBJ2-1, is GAGVSQTPSNKVTEKGKYVELRCDPISGHTALYWYRQSLGQGPEFLIYFQGTGAADDSGLPNDRFFAVRPEGSVSTLKIQRTERGDSAVYLCASSYGGNYNEQFFGPGTRLTVL.